The following is a T cell receptor beta chain sequence with its context. This specimen belongs to a study of blood T cell repertoires in COVID-19. Study overall: Donors in the United States, Italy and Spain gave samples during acute or convalescent COVID-19. PBMCs, B-cell-depleted T cells, or T cells provided the cDNA or gDNA that made up the material.

Authors' analysis steps: How many nucleated cells were present was estimated from reference gene primer amplification. Here immunoSEQ multiplex PCR was the method, and the copy in TCRdb shows in-frame clones only, minus some. The DNA gave D and trimming, while V, J and clone size come from that table. Of roughly 150,000 clones listed, around 81% were seen once; the top ten hold 10% to 15%. V was trimmed by 2 bases and J by 7 bases, leaving 13 bases between them. The CDR3 totals 14 residues. Germline values: CDR1 SGHNT, CDR2 YYREEE (reference sequence). The TCR was taken from a man between 65 and 85 years old who had recovered from COVID-19. Source material: peripheral blood. J is TRBJ2-4 and V is TRBV5-4; D unclear. The CDR3 loop reads CASSFWNYGNIQYF. CDR3 DNA: TGTGCCAGCAGCTTTTGGAACTACGGGAACATTCAGTACTTC.